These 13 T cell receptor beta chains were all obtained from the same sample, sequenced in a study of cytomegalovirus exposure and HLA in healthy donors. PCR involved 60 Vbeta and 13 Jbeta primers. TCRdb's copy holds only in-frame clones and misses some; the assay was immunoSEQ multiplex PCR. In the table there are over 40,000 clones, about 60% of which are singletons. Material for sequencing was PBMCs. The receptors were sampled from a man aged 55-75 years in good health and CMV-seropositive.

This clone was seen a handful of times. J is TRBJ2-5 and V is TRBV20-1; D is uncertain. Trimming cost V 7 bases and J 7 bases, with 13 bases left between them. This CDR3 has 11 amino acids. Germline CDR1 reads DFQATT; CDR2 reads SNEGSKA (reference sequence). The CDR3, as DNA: TGCAGTGGGTCAAGCCCGGGGACCCAGTACTTC. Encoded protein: CSGSSPGTQYF.

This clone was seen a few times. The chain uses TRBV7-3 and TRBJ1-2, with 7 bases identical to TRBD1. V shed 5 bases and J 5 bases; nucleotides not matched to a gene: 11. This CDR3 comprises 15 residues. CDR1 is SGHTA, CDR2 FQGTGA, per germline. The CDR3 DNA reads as TGTGCCAGCAGCCGGAACGGACAGGACCGATATGGCTACACCTTC. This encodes CASSRNGQDRYGYTF.

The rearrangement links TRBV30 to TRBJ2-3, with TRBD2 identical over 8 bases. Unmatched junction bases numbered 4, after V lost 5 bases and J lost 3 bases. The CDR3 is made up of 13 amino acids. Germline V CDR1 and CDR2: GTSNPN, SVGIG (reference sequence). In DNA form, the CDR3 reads TGTGCCTGGGCACCGGGGGGGACAGATACGCAGTATTTT. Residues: CAWAPGGTDTQYF.

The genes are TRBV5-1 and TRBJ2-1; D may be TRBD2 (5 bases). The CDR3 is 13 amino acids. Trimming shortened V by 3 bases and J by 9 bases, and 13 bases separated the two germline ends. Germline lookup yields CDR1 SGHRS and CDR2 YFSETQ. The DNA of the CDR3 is TGCGCCAGCAGCTGGGAACTAGGAGCTGAGCAGTTCTTC. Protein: CASSWELGAEQFF.

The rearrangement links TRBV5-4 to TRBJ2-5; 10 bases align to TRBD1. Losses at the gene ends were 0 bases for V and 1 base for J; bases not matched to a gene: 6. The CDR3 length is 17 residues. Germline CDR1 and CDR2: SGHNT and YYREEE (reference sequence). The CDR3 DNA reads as TGTGCCAGCAGCTTGGTGGGGACAGGGGCATTCCAAGAGACCCAGTACTTC. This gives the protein CASSLVGTGAFQETQYF.

The CDR3 DNA sequence: TGCGCCAGCTCAGCGGGCAGAGTAGATACGCAGTATTTT. This codes for CASSAGRVDTQYF. This sequence joins TRBV4-3 and TRBJ2-3, with a weak D call TRBD2 (6 bases). The CDR3 has 13 residues. Trimming took 8 bases from V and 5 from J, leaving 14 bases between them. In germline, CDR1 is LGHNA, CDR2 YSLEER.

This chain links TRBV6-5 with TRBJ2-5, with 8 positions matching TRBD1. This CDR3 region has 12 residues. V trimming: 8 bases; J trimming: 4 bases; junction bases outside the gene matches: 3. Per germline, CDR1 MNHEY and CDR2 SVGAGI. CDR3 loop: CASGRGLETQYF. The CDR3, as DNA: TGTGCCAGCGGCAGGGGGCTAGAGACCCAGTACTTC.

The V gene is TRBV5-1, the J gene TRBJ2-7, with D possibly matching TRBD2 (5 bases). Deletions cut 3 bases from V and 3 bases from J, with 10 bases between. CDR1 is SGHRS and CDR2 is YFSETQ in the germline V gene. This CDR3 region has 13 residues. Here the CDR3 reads CASSSFGGYEQYF. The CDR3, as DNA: TGCGCCAGCAGCTCCTTTGGAGGCTACGAGCAGTACTTC.

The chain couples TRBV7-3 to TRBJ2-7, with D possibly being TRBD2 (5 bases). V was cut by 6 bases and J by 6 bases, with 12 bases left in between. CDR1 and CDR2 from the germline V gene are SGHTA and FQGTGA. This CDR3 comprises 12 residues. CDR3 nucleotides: TGTGCCAGCAGAACACTAGGGAGCGAGCAGTACTTC. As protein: CASRTLGSEQYF.

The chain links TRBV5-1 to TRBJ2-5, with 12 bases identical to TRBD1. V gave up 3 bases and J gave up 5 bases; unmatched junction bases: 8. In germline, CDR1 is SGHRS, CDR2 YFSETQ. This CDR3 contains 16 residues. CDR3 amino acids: CASSSGDRGRRETQYF. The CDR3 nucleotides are TGCGCCAGCAGCTCGGGGGACAGGGGGCGAAGGGAGACCCAGTACTTC. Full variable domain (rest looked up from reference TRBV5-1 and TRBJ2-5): KAGVTQTPRYLIKTRGQQVTLSCSPISGHRSVSWYQQTPGQGLQFLFEYFSETQRNKGNFPGRFSGRQFSNSRSEMNVSTLELGDSALYLCASSSGDRGRRETQYFGPGTRLLVL.

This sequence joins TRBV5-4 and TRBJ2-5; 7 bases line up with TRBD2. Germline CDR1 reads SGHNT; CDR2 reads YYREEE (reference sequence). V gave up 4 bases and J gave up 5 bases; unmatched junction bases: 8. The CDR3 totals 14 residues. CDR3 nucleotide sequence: TGTGCCAGCAGCCCCGGACTAGAGGGGGAGACCCAGTACTTC. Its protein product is CASSPGLEGETQYF. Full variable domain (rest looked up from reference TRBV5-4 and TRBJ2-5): ETGVTQSPTHLIKTRGQQVTLRCSSQSGHNTVSWYQQALGQGPQFIFQYYREEENGRGNFPPRFSGLQFPNYSSELNVNALELDDSALYLCASSPGLEGETQYFGPGTRLLVL.

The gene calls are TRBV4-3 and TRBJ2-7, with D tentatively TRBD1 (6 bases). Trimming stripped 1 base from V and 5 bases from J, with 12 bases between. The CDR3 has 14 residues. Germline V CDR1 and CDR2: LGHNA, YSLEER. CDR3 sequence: CASSQGDNRDEQYF. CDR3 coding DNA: TGCGCCAGCAGCCAAGGAGATAACAGGGACGAGCAGTACTTC.

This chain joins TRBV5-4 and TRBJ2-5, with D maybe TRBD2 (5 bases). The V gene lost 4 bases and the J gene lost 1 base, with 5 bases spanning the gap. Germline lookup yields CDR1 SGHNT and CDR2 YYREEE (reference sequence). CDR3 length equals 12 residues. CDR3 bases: TGTGCCAGCAGCGGGAGCCAAGAGACCCAGTACTTC. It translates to CASSGSQETQYF.